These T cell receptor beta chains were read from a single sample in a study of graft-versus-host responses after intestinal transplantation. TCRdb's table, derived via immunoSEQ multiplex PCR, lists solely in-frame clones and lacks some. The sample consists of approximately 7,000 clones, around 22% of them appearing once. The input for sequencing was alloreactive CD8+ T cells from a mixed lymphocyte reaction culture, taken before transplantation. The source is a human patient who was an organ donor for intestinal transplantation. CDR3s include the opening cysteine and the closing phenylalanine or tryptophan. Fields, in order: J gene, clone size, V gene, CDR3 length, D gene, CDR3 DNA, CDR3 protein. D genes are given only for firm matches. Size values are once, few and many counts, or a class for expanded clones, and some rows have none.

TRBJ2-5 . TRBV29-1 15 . TGCAGCGTTGGTTGGGGGGCGAGCTTTCCAGAGACCCAGTACTTC CSVGWGASFPETQYF
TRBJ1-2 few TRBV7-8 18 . TGTGCCAGCAGCCCGCAGCGCCCCGGGACAAGGCCTAACTATGGCTACACCTTC CASSPQRPGTRPNYGYTF
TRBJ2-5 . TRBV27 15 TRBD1 TGTGCCAGCAGTCCAGGGGGTGGGAACCAAGAGACCCAGTACTTC CASSPGGGNQETQYF
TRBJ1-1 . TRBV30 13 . TGTGCCTGGAGTGTACTTATCAGGGTTGGAGCTTTCTTT CAWSVLIRVGAFF
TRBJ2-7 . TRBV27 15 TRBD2 TGTGCCAGCATTCCCTGGATTAGCGGGAGTGCCGAGCAGTACTTC CASIPWISGSAEQYF
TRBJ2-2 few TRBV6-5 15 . TGTGCCAGCAGTCACAAACAGGGCCCGGACCGGGGAGCTGTTTTT CASSHKQGPDRGAVF
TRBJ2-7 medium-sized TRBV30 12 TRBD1 TGTGCCGGACAGGGGGGGTCCTACGAGCAGTACTTC CAGQGGSYEQYF
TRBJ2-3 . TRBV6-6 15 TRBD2 TGTGCCAGCAGACGGGGACTAGTCGGCGGGGATACGCAGTATTTT CASRRGLVGGDTQYF
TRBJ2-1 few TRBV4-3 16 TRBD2 TGCGCCAGCAGCCTCGGACTAGCGGGAGGGTACAATGAGCAGTTCTTC CASSLGLAGGYNEQFF
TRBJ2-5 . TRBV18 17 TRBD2 TGTGCCAGCTCACCACCTTCTCCAGCGGGGCCCCAAGAGACCCAGTACTTC CASSPPSPAGPQETQYF
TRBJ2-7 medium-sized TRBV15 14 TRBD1 TGTGCCACCAGCAGCCGGGACAGGGCGTACGAGCAGTACTTC CATSSRDRAYEQYF
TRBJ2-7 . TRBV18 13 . TGTGCCAGCTCACCGTACGGGACCTACGAGCAGTACTTC CASSPYGTYEQYF
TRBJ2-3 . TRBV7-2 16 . TGTGCCAGCAGCCTCAGTTGGGTAGAGGGCACAGATACGCAGTATTTT CASSLSWVEGTDTQYF
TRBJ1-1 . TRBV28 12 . TGTGCCAGCAGCACAGGGAACACTGAAGCTTTCTTT CASSTGNTEAFF
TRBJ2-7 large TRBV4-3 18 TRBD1 TGCGCCAGCAGCCAAGCGATCTCCGGGACAGGGCCCACCTACGAGCAGTACTTC CASSQAISGTGPTYEQYF
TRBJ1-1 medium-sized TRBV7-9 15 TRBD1 TGTGCCAGCAGCTGGGGGGACAGCATGAACACTGAAGCTTTCTTT CASSWGDSMNTEAFF
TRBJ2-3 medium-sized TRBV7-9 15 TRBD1 TGTGCCAGCAGCTTAACCACAGGGGTCACAGATACGCAGTATTTT CASSLTTGVTDTQYF
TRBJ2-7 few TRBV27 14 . TGTGCCAGCAGTTTCTGGCGGAGCTCCTACGAGCAGCACTTC CASSFWRSSYEQHF
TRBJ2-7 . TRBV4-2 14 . TGTGCCAGCAGCGCCCGGGACACACACTACGAGCAGTACTTC CASSARDTHYEQYF
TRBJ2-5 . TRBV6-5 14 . TGTGCCAGCAGTGAACTGGGGGGCGGGGAGACCCAGTACTTC CASSELGGGETQYF
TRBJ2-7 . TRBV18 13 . TGTGCCAGCTCACCGGTCAGTGGCTACGAGCAGTACTTC CASSPVSGYEQYF
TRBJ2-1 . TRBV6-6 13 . TGTGCCAGCAGTTACTCGACGGTCAATGAGCAGTTCTTC CASSYSTVNEQFF
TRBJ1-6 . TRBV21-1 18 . TGTGCCAGCAGGAATATAATAGCTACACATAATCATAATTCACCCCTCCACTTT CASRNIIATHNHNSPLHF
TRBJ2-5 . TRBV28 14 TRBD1 TGTGCCAGCGGCTCCGGGACAGGGGGAGAGACCCAGTACTTC CASGSGTGGETQYF
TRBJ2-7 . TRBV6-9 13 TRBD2 TGTGCCAGCAGTTTGACTAGCGGGAGCGAGCAGTACTTC CASSLTSGSEQYF
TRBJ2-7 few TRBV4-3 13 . TGCGCCAGCAGCCAAGATTTGACCTACGAGCAGTACTTC CASSQDLTYEQYF
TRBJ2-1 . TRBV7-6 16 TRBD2 TGTGCCAGCAGCTTAGCCTTTAGCGGGAGAATGAATGAGCAGTTCTTC CASSLAFSGRMNEQFF
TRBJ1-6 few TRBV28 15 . TGTGCCAGCAGTTTAAAGGCAGGGATCAGTTCACCCCTCCACTTT CASSLKAGISSPLHF